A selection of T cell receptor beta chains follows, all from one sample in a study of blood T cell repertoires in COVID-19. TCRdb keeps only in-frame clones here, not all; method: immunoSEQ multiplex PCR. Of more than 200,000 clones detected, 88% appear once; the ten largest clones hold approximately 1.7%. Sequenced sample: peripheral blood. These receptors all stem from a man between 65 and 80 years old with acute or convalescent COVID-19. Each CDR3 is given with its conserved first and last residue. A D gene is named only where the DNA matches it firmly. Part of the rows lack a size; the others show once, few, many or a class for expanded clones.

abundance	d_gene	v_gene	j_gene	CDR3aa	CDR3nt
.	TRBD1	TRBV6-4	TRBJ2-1	CASSPGTGDRGEQFF	TGTGCCAGCAGTCCCGGGACAGGGGATAGGGGTGAGCAGTTCTTC
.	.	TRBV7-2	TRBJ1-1	CASRPGTINTEAFF	TGTGCCAGCAGGCCCGGGACAATCAACACTGAAGCTTTCTTT
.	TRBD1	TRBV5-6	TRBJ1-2	CASSFPGGNYGYTF	TGTGCCAGCAGCTTTCCAGGGGGCAACTATGGCTACACCTTC
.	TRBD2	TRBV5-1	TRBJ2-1	CASRWTSGLYNEQFF	TGCGCCAGCCGCTGGACTAGCGGGCTCTACAATGAGCAGTTCTTC
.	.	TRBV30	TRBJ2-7	CAWGNPGLSSYEQYF	TGTGCCTGGGGTAATCCGGGACTGAGCTCCTACGAGCAGTACTTC
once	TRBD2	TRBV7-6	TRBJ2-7	CASSPGTSGFSYEQYF	TGTGCCAGCAGCCCCGGGACTAGCGGGTTTTCCTACGAGCAGTACTTC
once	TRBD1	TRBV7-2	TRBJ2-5	CASSSPLPGGGTQYF	TGTGCCAGCAGCTCCCCTCTACCAGGGGGTGGGACCCAGTACTTC
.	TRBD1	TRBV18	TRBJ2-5	CASSPGTDSETQYF	TGTGCCAGCTCACCCGGGACAGACTCGGAGACCCAGTACTTC
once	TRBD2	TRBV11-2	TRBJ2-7	CASRPGLKSYEQYF	TGTGCCAGCAGACCGGGACTAAAAAGCTACGAGCAGTACTTC
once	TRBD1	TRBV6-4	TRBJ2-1	CASSKGTGSYNEQFF	TGTGCCAGCAGCAAGGGGACAGGGTCCTACAATGAGCAGTTCTTC
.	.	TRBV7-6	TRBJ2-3	CASSLAPSTSTDTQYF	TGTGCCAGCAGCTTAGCGCCGTCGACTAGCACAGATACGCAGTATTTT
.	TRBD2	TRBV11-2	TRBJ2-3	CASSLGLAGSTDTQYF	TGTGCCAGCAGCTTGGGGTTAGCGGGGAGCACAGATACGCAGTATTTT
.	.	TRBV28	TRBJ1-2	CASRQGALWGGYTF	TGTGCCAGCAGACAGGGAGCCCTTTGGGGAGGCTACACCTTC
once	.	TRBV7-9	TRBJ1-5	CASSREDQPQHF	TGTGCCAGCAGTCGGGAGGATCAGCCCCAGCATTTT
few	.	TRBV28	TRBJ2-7	CASSLRGPSYEQYF	TGTGCCAGCAGTTTAAGGGGTCCTTCCTACGAGCAGTACTTC
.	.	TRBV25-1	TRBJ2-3	CASSLAGSTDTQYF	TGTGCCAGCAGTCTGGCAGGGAGCACAGATACGCAGTATTTT
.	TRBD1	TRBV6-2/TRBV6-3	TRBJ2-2	CASSYRRDSANTGELFF	TGTGCCAGCAGTTACCGCCGGGACAGCGCGAACACCGGGGAGCTGTTTTTT
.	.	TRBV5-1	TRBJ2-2	CASTARTGGAGELFF	TGCGCCAGCACTGCCCGGACAGGAGGGGCCGGGGAGCTGTTTTTT
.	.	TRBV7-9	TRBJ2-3	CASSLGLGRGTDTQYF	TGTGCCAGCAGCTTAGGACTAGGCCGGGGCACAGATACGCAGTATTTT
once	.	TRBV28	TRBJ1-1	CASSSAGGEAFF	TGTGCCAGCAGTTCAGCCGGGGGTGAAGCTTTCTTT
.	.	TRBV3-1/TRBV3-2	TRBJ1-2	CASSQGGIGGYTF	TGTGCCAGCAGCCAAGGAGGGATCGGTGGCTACACCTTC
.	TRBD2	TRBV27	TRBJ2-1	CASSLLLRGTSGHSYNEQFF	TGTGCCAGCAGTTTATTGTTGCGGGGGACTAGCGGGCATTCCTACAATGAGCAGTTCTTC
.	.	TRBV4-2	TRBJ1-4	CASSQDHRQNKKATNEKLFF	TGTGCCAGCAGCCAAGATCATCGACAGAATAAAAAAGCAACTAATGAAAAACTGTTTTTT
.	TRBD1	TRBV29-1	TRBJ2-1	CSVVWTGKNEQFF	TGCAGCGTTGTTTGGACAGGGAAAAATGAGCAGTTCTTC
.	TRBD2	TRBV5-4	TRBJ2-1	CASSSRLAEQYNEQFF	TGTGCCAGCAGCTCCCGGCTAGCGGAGCAATACAATGAGCAGTTCTTC
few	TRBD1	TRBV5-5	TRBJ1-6	CASSQKQGTHNSPLHF	TGTGCCAGCAGCCAAAAACAGGGGACCCATAATTCACCCCTCCACTTT
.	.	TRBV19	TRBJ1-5	CASRGDKNQPQHF	TGTGCCAGTAGAGGCGACAAGAATCAGCCCCAGCATTTT
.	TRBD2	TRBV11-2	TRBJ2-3	CASSLGTKAGSTDTQYF	TGTGCCAGCAGCTTAGGAACCAAAGCGGGAAGCACAGATACGCAGTATTTT
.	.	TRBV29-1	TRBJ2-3	CSARTSTDTQYF	TGCAGCGCCAGGACTAGCACAGATACGCAGTATTTT
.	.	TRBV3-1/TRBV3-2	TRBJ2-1	CASSQDGGEQFF	TGTGCCAGCAGCCAGGATGGAGGTGAGCAGTTCTTC
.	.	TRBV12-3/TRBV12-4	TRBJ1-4	CASSEHLDKLFF	TGTGCCAGCTCAGAACACCTAGACAAACTGTTTTTT
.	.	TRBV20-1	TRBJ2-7	CSASSATYEQYF	TGCAGTGCTAGTTCCGCGACCTACGAGCAGTACTTC
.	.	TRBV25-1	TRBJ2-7	CASGRGYEQYF	TGTGCCAGCGGACGGGGATACGAGCAGTACTTC
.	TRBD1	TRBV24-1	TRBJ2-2	CATSDSYRGTGELFF	TGTGCCACCAGTGATTCCTACAGGGGCACCGGGGAGCTGTTTTTT
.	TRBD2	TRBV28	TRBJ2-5	CASSLLLREVSRETQYF	TGTGCCAGCAGTTTATTATTGCGGGAGGTTAGTCGCGAGACCCAGTACTTC